This TCR beta chain is drawn from a study of CD8+ T cells in alopecia areata. In the study overall: Treated patients were dosed with oral tofacitinib, taking 5 to 10 mg twice daily.

The sequencing template was cDNA reverse transcribed from extracted RNA. Method: immunoSEQ multiplex PCR; TCRdb's copy keeps in-frame clones and lacks some. Of 130,000 to 150,000 clones listed, approximately 50% are singletons. From germline, CDR1 is MNHEY and CDR2 SVGAGI. V shed 0 bases and J 6 bases; nucleotides not matched to a gene: 4. This CDR3 spans 15 amino acids. Researchers took lesional scalp punch biopsies and peripheral blood from people who were alopecia areata patients. Study results and limitations: Against the mouse data, patients shared TCRs less clearly, possibly for HLA reasons. Affected lesional scalp, above all in alopecia totalis/universalis, was more clonal than normal scalp.

A word on this clone: Antigen: not known.

The rearrangement links TRBV6-5 to TRBJ1-5, with TRBD1 matching over 8 bases. The clonotype was recovered from a human donor with alopecia areata. The sample here was CD4+ T cells sorted from blood, taken at week 0. As DNA, the CDR3 is TGTGCCAGCAGTTACTCAGGGACAGGAGGTCAGCCCCAGCATTTT. Protein sequence: CASSYSGTGGQPQHF.